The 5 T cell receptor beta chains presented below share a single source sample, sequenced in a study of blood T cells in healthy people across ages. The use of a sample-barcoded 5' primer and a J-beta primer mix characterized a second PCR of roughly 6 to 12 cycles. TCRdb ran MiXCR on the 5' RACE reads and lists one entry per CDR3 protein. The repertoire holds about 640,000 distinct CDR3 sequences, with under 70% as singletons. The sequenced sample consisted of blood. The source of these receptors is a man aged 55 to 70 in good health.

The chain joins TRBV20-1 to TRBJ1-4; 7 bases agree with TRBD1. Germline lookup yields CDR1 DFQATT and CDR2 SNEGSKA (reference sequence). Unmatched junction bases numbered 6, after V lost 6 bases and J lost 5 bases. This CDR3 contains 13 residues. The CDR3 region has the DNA TGCAGTGCGCCGGGACAGCGGAATGAAAAACTGTTTTTT. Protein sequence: CSAPGQRNEKLFF.

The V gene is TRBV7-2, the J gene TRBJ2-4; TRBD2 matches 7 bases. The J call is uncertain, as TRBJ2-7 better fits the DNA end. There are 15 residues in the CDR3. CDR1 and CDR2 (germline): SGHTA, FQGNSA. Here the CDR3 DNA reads TGTGCCAGCAGCTTAGACACTACACTAGCGAACGAGCAGTACTTC. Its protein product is CASSLDTTLANEQYF.

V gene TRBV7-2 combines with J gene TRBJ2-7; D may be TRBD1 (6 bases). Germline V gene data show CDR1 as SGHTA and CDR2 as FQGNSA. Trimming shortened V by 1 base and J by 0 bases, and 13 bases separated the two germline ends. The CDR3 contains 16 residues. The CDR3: CASSLGLGASSYEQYF. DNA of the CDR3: TGTGCCAGCAGCTTAGGTTTGGGGGCCAGCTCCTACGAGCAGTACTTC. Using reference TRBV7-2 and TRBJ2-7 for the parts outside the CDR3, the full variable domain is GAGVSQSPSNKVTEKGKDVELRCDPISGHTALYWYRQSLGQGLEFLIYFQGNSAPDKSGLPSDRFSAERTGGSVSTLTIQRTQQEDSAVYLCASSLGLGASSYEQYFGPGTRLTVT.

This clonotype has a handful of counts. The CDR3 loop is CASRSGGEVYEQYF. In nucleotides, the CDR3 is TGTGCCAGCAGGAGCGGGGGGGAGGTCTACGAGCAGTACTTC. The rearrangement uses TRBV6-6 and TRBJ2-7; TRBD2 agrees at 10 bases. Germline V CDR1 and CDR2: MNHNY, SVGAGI (reference sequence). The CDR3 is 14 amino acids. The trim removed 6 bases at V and 3 bases at J, leaving 5 bases unmatched.

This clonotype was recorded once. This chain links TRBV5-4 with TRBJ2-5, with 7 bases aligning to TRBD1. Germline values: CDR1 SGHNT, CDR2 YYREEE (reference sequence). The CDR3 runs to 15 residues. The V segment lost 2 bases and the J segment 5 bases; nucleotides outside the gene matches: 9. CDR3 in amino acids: CASSLLTGSGETQYF. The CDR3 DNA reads TGTGCCAGCAGCTTATTGACAGGGTCGGGGGAGACCCAGTACTTC.